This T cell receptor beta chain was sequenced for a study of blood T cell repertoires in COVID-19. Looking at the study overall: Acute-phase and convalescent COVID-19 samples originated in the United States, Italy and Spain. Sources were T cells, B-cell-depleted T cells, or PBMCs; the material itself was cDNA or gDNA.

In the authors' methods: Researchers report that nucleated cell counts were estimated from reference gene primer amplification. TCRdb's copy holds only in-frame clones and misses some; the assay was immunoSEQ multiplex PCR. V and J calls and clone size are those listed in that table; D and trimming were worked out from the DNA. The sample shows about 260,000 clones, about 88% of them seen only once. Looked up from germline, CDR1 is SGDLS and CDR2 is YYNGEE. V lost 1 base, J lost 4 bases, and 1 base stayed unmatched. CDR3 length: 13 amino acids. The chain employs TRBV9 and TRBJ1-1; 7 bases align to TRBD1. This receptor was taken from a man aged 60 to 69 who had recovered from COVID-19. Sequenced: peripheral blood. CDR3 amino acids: CASSVQGVTEAFF. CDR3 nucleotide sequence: TGTGCCAGCAGCGTACAGGGGGTCACTGAAGCTTTCTTT. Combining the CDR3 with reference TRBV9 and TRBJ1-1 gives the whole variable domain DSGVTQTPKHLITATGQRVTLRCSPRSGDLSVYWYQQSLDQGLQFLIQYYNGEERAKGNILERFSAQQFPDLHSELNLSSLELGDSALYFCASSVQGVTEAFFGQGTRLTVV.